This is a list of T cell receptor beta chains from one sample in a study of blood T cell repertoires in COVID-19. Method: immunoSEQ multiplex PCR; TCRdb's copy keeps in-frame clones and lacks some. The sample includes 210,000 or so clones, approximately 84% of them seen just once. The sequenced sample was peripheral blood. The source is a woman aged 70 to 79 with active or convalescent COVID-19. Each CDR3 is given with its conserved first and last residue. A D gene is named only where the DNA matches it firmly. Not every row has a clone size; where given, it reads once, few, many or a size class.

TRBV2,.,.,TRBJ2-5,15,TGTGCCAGCAGTGAAGAGGGAGGCCAGCAAGAGACCCAGTACTTC,CASSEEGGQQETQYF
TRBV27,.,TRBD1,TRBJ1-2,15,TGTGCCAGCAGAAACCCGGGACAGGGACGCTATGGCTACACCTTC,CASRNPGQGRYGYTF
TRBV9,.,TRBD1,TRBJ1-1,17,TGTGCCAGCAGCGAGCAGACAGGGGGGCCAGTGAACACTGAAGCTTTCTTT,CASSEQTGGPVNTEAFF
TRBV2,once,TRBD2,TRBJ2-7,15,TGTGCCAGTGGTCAGGGACTAGCGGGAGTCCACGAGCAGTACTTC,CASGQGLAGVHEQYF
TRBV10-1,.,.,TRBJ1-4,17,TGCGCCAGCAGGGTCCCCAAGGGGAAACCAACTAATGAAAAACTGTTTTTT,CASRVPKGKPTNEKLFF
TRBV7-9,.,.,TRBJ1-1,13,TGTGCCAGCAGGTGGGGAGTGAACACTGAAGCTTTCTTT,CASRWGVNTEAFF
TRBV15,.,.,TRBJ2-1,17,TGTGCCACCAGCAGAGATCTGGGACAATCCTCCTACAATGAGCAGTTCTTC,CATSRDLGQSSYNEQFF
TRBV7-9,.,.,TRBJ1-1,15,TGTGCCAGCAGCAGAATACAGGGATGGAACACTGAAGCTTTCTTT,CASSRIQGWNTEAFF
TRBV3-1/TRBV3-2,.,.,TRBJ2-3,14,TGTGCCAGCAGCCAACGTAGCGGCACAGATACGCAGTATTTT,CASSQRSGTDTQYF
TRBV30,.,TRBD1,TRBJ1-2,13,TGTGCCTGGAGCGAAGGGGGCGACTATGGCTACACCTTC,CAWSEGGDYGYTF
TRBV6-6,.,TRBD2,TRBJ2-6,16,TGTGCCAGCAGTCCCCCGGGGGGGGCAGGGGCCAACGTCCTGACTTTC,CASSPPGGAGANVLTF
TRBV28,.,TRBD1,TRBJ2-7,14,TGTGCCAGCAGCCATGAGACAGGGGGGTTCGAGCAGTACTTC,CASSHETGGFEQYF
TRBV7-9,.,.,TRBJ1-2,15,TGTGCCAGCAGCTTCTCGGGAGCCTTACCCTATGGCTACACCTTC,CASSFSGALPYGYTF
TRBV3-1/TRBV3-2,.,TRBD2,TRBJ2-1,15,TGTGCCAGCAGCCACGGGACTAGTAGTTACAATGAGCAGTTCTTC,CASSHGTSSYNEQFF
TRBV6-1,.,TRBD2,TRBJ2-3,16,TGTGCCAGCAGCGAAGGCTGGGGAGGGACCACAGATACGCAGTATTTT,CASSEGWGGTTDTQYF
TRBV25-1,once,TRBD1,TRBJ1-6,15,TGTGCCAGCAGTGTTTCTGAGGGGGCCTTCTCACCCCTCCACTTT,CASSVSEGAFSPLHF
TRBV28,few,TRBD1,TRBJ2-2,13,TGTGCCAGCAGCGTACAGGGGCCCGGGGAGCTGTTTTTT,CASSVQGPGELFF
TRBV12-3/TRBV12-4,.,TRBD1,TRBJ2-2,13,TGTGCCAGCAGTCGACAGGGTTCCGGGGAGCTGTTTTTT,CASSRQGSGELFF
TRBV10-3,once,TRBD1,TRBJ1-1,12,TGTGCCTCGGGACAGTTCCACACTGAAGCTTTCTTT,CASGQFHTEAFF
TRBV5-1,.,TRBD2,TRBJ2-2,16,TGCGCCAGCAGCGTGACTAGCGGAGAGAACACCGGGGAGCTGTTTTTT,CASSVTSGENTGELFF
TRBV7-2,.,.,TRBJ1-5,16,TGTGCCAGCAGCTTAGGGATCCCGCGAGGGCATCAGCCCCAGCATTTT,CASSLGIPRGHQPQHF
TRBV6-1,.,.,TRBJ1-2,13,TGTGCCAGCAGTGAAGCAGAAGCCTGGGGCTACACCTTC,CASSEAEAWGYTF
TRBV5-4,.,TRBD2,TRBJ2-1,14,TGTGCCAGCAGCCCCGGGGGGGGGTACAATGAGCAGTTCTTC,CASSPGGGYNEQFF
TRBV19,.,.,TRBJ1-5,13,TGTGCCAGTACAGGACTAAGGAATCAGCCCCAGCATTTT,CASTGLRNQPQHF
TRBV7-9,.,.,TRBJ1-6,15,TGTGCCAGCAGCCCCAGTCGGGGTAATAATTCACCCCTCCACTTT,CASSPSRGNNSPLHF
TRBV19,.,.,TRBJ2-5,13,TGTGCCAGTAGTATGTCGTTCCGGGAGACCCAGTACTTC,CASSMSFRETQYF
TRBV3-1/TRBV3-2,.,.,TRBJ1-3,17,TGTGCCAGCAGCCAACGGGGGGCTACCGGCTCTGGAAACACCATATATTTT,CASSQRGATGSGNTIYF
TRBV18,.,.,TRBJ2-7,14,TGTGCCAGCTCACCACGCGGGACGGGCTACGAGCAGTACTTC,CASSPRGTGYEQYF
TRBV6-1,.,.,TRBJ1-6,15,TGTGCCAGCAGTGAAGCCCTAGGTGAGGATTCACCCCTCCACTTT,CASSEALGEDSPLHF
TRBV27,.,TRBD2,TRBJ2-3,16,TGTGCCAGCAGTACCCTGAGCGGGAGGAGCACAGATACGCAGTATTTT,CASSTLSGRSTDTQYF
TRBV4-2,.,TRBD1,TRBJ1-5,14,TGTGCCAGCAGACAGGGGGGGGACAATCAGCCCCAGCATTTT,CASRQGGDNQPQHF
TRBV5-8,few,.,TRBJ2-5,14,TGTGCCAGCACCCTGGGGGCTTTCCAAGAGACCCAGTACTTC,CASTLGAFQETQYF
TRBV28,.,TRBD1,TRBJ2-5,15,TGTGCCAGCAGTTTATGGGCAGGGGGCCGGGAGACCCAGTACTTC,CASSLWAGGRETQYF
TRBV5-4,.,TRBD2,TRBJ2-7,16,TGTGCCAGCAGCCCGGGGGGGAGCGGGATTCCCTACGAGCAGTACTTC,CASSPGGSGIPYEQYF
TRBV7-9,.,.,TRBJ1-4,14,TGTGCCAGCAGCTCCGGACAGATAAATGAAAAACTGTTTTTT,CASSSGQINEKLFF
TRBV4-1,.,.,TRBJ1-5,16,TGCGCCAGCAGCCAAGAATCGGGGGGGAGCAATCAGCCCCAGCATTTT,CASSQESGGSNQPQHF
TRBV25-1,.,TRBD2,TRBJ2-5,17,TGTGCCAGCAACCCTGCTACTAGCGGGAGGCGGGGGGAGACCCAGTACTTC,CASNPATSGRRGETQYF
TRBV9,.,.,TRBJ2-2,15,TGTGCCAGCAGCGTAGCTGGGGAGGTCACCGGGGAGCTGTTTTTT,CASSVAGEVTGELFF
TRBV18,.,.,TRBJ2-3,17,TGTGCCAGCTCACCGGGTATCGGAAAGAGAGCGGCAGATACGCAGTATTTT,CASSPGIGKRAADTQYF
TRBV9,.,.,TRBJ2-5,15,TGTGCCAGCAGCGTAGTCGCGGAGGCGGGCGAGACCCAGTACTTC,CASSVVAEAGETQYF
TRBV5-1,.,.,TRBJ2-7,21,TGCGCCAGCAGCTACCACCCCCCCAGGGCTTTAACCACCCCCACGTCCTACGAGCAGTACTTC,CASSYHPPRALTTPTSYEQYF
TRBV9,.,TRBD1,TRBJ2-5,15,TGTGCCAGCAGCCCGGGGACAGGGGTGACGGAGACCCAGTACTTC,CASSPGTGVTETQYF
TRBV12-3/TRBV12-4,.,.,TRBJ1-1,13,TGTGCCAGCAGTTTAGGGCCTAACACTGAAGCTTTCTTT,CASSLGPNTEAFF
TRBV24-1,once,.,TRBJ2-5,14,TGTGCCACCAGCCTCGACAGTATCCAAGAGACCCAGTACTTC,CATSLDSIQETQYF